A single T cell receptor (beta chain) is shown here with its context. This sample was taken from a study of blood T cell repertoires in COVID-19. Sequencing was performed with immunoSEQ multiplex PCR; in TCRdb, only in-frame clones are kept and a portion is missing. The data hold just over 85,000 clones, with roughly nine tenths observed a single time. The germline V gene has CDR1 SGDLS and CDR2 YYNGEE. Losses at the gene ends were 2 bases for V and 6 bases for J; bases not matched to a gene: 4. This CDR3 contains 16 residues. Input material: peripheral blood. The clonotype comes from a man in his forties or fifties with acute or convalescent COVID-19. V is TRBV9 and J is TRBJ2-1, with 14 bases that match TRBD2. The CDR3 DNA reads as TGTGCCAGCAGCGTCCGACTAGCGGGGGGGTTCAATGAGCAGTTCTTC. Translating gives CASSVRLAGGFNEQFF.